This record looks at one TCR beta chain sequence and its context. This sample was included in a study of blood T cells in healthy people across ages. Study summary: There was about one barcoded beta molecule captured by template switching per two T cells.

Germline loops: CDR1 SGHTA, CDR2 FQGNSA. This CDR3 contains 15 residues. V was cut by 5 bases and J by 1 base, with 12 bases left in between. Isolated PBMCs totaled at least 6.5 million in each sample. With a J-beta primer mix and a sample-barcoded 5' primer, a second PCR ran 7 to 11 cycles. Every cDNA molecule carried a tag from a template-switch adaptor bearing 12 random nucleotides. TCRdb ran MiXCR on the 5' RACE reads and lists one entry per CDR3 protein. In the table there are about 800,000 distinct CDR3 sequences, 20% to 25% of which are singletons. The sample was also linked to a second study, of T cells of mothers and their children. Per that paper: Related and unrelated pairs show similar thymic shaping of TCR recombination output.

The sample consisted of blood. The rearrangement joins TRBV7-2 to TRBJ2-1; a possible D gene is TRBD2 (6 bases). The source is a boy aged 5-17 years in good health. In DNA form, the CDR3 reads TGTGCCAGCAGCAAAGCCGCGGGATCCTACAATGAGCAGTTCTTC. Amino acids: CASSKAAGSYNEQFF.